The 18 T cell receptor beta chains given below trace back to one sample, sequenced in a study of vaccination and CD4 T cells after COVID-19 (dated 2022 in TCRdb). Library preparation used PCR. TCRdb names Illumina iSeq 100 as the instrument used. At the Johns Hopkins FTIC core, DNA from the cultured CD4+ T cells underwent TCR sequencing with the Oncomine TCR Beta short-read assay. The public reads were run again by TCRdb, first through fastp at Q25 and then through MiXCR, and only productive beta chains were kept. For every CDR3 protein sequence, its rows merge into one entry that carries the most common genes and DNA. Within this sample are under 4,000 distinct CDR3 sequences, with roughly 15% of them counted one time only. The ten largest clones add up to about a quarter of the sample. These receptors have no identified antigens. The meaning of the sample's treatment or condition label: roughly 10-day PBMC culture with coronavirus spike peptide pools or control peptides (ViraFEST assay).

Sequences were obtained from CD4+ T cells from blood, cultured in vitro. Source of these receptors: a human donor who had recovered from COVID-19.

This clonotype was observed a handful of times. The chain has TRBV2 and TRBJ2-7; 11 bases fit TRBD1. The CDR3 contains 15 residues. Germline V CDR1 and CDR2: SNHLY, FYNNEI. The V gene end was trimmed by 6 bases and the J gene end by 3 bases; junction bases not matched to a gene: 7. The CDR3 spells CASRALGTGGYEQYF. Written as DNA, the CDR3 is TGTGCCAGCAGGGCCCTCGGGACAGGGGGCTACGAGCAGTACTTC.

V gene TRBV2 combines with J gene TRBJ1-6; D gene uncertain. The CDR3 covers 14 residues. Trimming left V 3 bases short and J 6 bases short, with 9 bases between. From germline, CDR1 is SNHLY and CDR2 FYNNEI. The CDR3 DNA is TGTGCCAGCAGTGATTCGGCCCCTAATTCACCCCTCCACTTT. The encoded protein is CASSDSAPNSPLHF. Looking up the rest from reference TRBV2 and TRBJ1-6 gives the full variable domain: EPEVTQTPSHQVTQMGQEVILRCVPISNHLYFYWYRQILGQKVEFLVSFYNNEISEKSEIFDDQFSVERPDGSNFTLKIRSTKLEDSAMYFCASSDSAPNSPLHFGNGTRLTVT.

The chain couples TRBV6-1 to TRBJ2-2; D is undetermined. The CDR3 length is 16 residues. V was trimmed by 7 bases and J by 2 bases, leaving 17 bases between them. Germline CDR1 is MNHNS and CDR2 is SASEGT. CDR3 DNA sequence: TGTGCCAGCACCCCCATCAGGTGGGGAAACACCGGGGAGCTGTTTTTT. It specifies CASTPIRWGNTGELFF.

This clonotype is classed as medium-sized. The J gene is TRBJ1-1, the V gene TRBV20-1; D remains ambiguous. CDR1 and CDR2 (germline): DFQATT, SNEGSKA (reference sequence). V was cut by 3 bases and J by 0 bases, with 8 bases left in between. CDR3 length: 13 amino acids. The CDR3 region has the DNA TGCAGTGCTAGCGGCCGGTTGAACACTGAAGCTTTCTTT. Translated, it gives CSASGRLNTEAFF.

By share, this clonotype ranks as large (0.1 to 1%). The chain employs TRBV27 and TRBJ2-5, with a tentative D call TRBD1 (6 bases). Trimming removed 9 bases at V and 5 bases at J, with 22 bases between. CDR3 length: 15 residues. Per the germline V gene, CDR1 is MNHEY and CDR2 is SMNVEV (reference sequence). The CDR3 is CASSPYRDLQETQYF. CDR3 bases: TGTGCCAGTTCCCCCTACAGGGACCTCCAGGAGACCCAGTACTTC.

The rearrangement joins TRBV4-2 to TRBJ2-2, with TRBD2 matching 7 bases. Germline V lookup: CDR1 LGHNA, CDR2 YNFKEQ. Germline trimming cut 1 base from V and 0 bases from J; bases unmatched to any gene: 2. CDR3 length: 16 amino acids. The CDR3: CASSQATSANTGELFF. In DNA, the CDR3 is TGTGCCAGCAGCCAAGCCACTAGCGCGAACACCGGGGAGCTGTTTTTT.

The CDR3 DNA reads TGTGCCAGCAGCCTCCGGGACAGGGCATCAAGCTCCTACGAGCAGTACTTC. Protein product: CASSLRDRASSSYEQYF. The V gene is TRBV5-5, the J gene TRBJ2-7, with 9 positions matching TRBD1. V gave up 4 bases and J gave up 0 bases; unmatched junction bases: 11. This CDR3 is 17 amino acids long. Germline CDR1 SGHKS, CDR2 YYEKEE (reference sequence).

For this clonotype: One junction end disagrees with the germline gene, perhaps due to a read error. The chain has TRBV7-7 and TRBJ1-3, with D possibly being TRBD1 (6 bases). Germline loops: CDR1 SSHAT, CDR2 FNYEAQ (reference sequence). The CDR3 extends over 15 amino acids. The CDR3, as DNA: TGTGCTAGCAGTCCCGACAGGAGCTCTGGAAACACCATATATTTT. It encodes CASSPDRSSGNTIYF.

Of note for this clonotype: A clone one base away is much larger, so this may be a read error. J is TRBJ1-2 and V is TRBV20-1, with a weak D call TRBD1 (5 bases). The CDR3 is 13 residues long. CDR1 is DFQATT, CDR2 SNEGSKA, per germline (reference sequence). The CDR3 reads CGARGVANYGYTF. The CDR3 DNA reads TGCGGTGCTAGAGGGGTGGCAAACTATGGCTACACCTTC.

The chain links TRBV30 to TRBJ2-4; TRBD2 matches at 14 bases. Germline CDR1 reads GTSNPN; CDR2 reads SVGIG (reference sequence). This CDR3 is built from 16 residues. V trimming: 3 bases; J trimming: 8 bases; junction bases outside the gene matches: 9. CDR3 protein: CAWSPGLAGGGDIQYF. The CDR3 bases are TGTGCCTGGAGCCCAGGACTAGCGGGGGGCGGGGACATTCAGTACTTC.

This clonotype has only a few counts. The chain carries TRBV19 and TRBJ2-1; 8 bases agree with TRBD1. CDR3 size: 13 residues. Germline CDR1 reads LNHDA; CDR2 reads SQIVND (reference sequence). The ends lost 10 bases at V and 7 bases at J; junction bases unmatched: 9. As DNA, the CDR3 is TGTGCCACACTTGGGACAGGCAGAAATGAGCAGTTCTTC. It codes for CATLGTGRNEQFF.

This clonotype occurred a few times. The CDR3, as DNA: TGTGCCAGCAGTTTAGGGACAGGGACCTCACCCCTCCACTTT. It encodes CASSLGTGTSPLHF. V and J are TRBV12-3 or TRBV12-4 and TRBJ1-6, with 8 positions matching TRBD1. The CDR3 runs 14 residues. V shed 1 base, J shed 10 bases, and the junction held 3 bases outside the gene matches.

The chain uses TRBV12-3 or TRBV12-4 and TRBJ2-7; D possibly matches TRBD1 or TRBD2 (5 bases each). The V end was cut by 5 bases, the J end by 0 bases, with 8 bases between. This CDR3 comprises 13 residues. CDR3 loop: CASSLGPSYEQYF. CDR3 DNA sequence: TGTGCCAGCAGTCTGGGACCCTCCTACGAGCAGTACTTC.

The J gene is TRBJ1-2, the V gene TRBV30; D possibly corresponds to TRBD1 (5 bases). The germline gives CDR1 GTSNPN, CDR2 SVGIG (reference sequence). The CDR3 totals 13 residues. V was pared by 1 base and J by 3 bases, with 9 bases between. CDR3 residues: CAWSGRADYGYTF. CDR3 nucleotides: TGTGCCTGGAGTGGCAGGGCGGACTATGGCTACACCTTC. Using reference TRBV30 and TRBJ1-2 for the parts outside the CDR3, the full variable domain is SQTIHQWPATLVQPVGSPLSLECTVEGTSNPNLYWYRQAAGRGLQLLFYSVGIGQISSEVPQNLSASRPQDRQFILSSKKLLLSDSGFYLCAWSGRADYGYTFGSGTRLTVV.

As concerns this clonotype: It may be a read error: a sequence one base away is much more abundant. The V and J genes are TRBV30 and TRBJ1-1, with D possibly matching TRBD1 (5 bases). V dropped 3 bases and J dropped 4 bases, with 15 bases sitting between them. CDR3 length equals 14 residues. CDR1 is GTSNPN and CDR2 is SVGIG in the germline V gene (reference sequence). The CDR3, as DNA: TGTGCCTGGAGCCGGGGCGGGGGTGGCACTGAAGCTTTCTTT. Residues: CAWSRGGGGTEAFF.

This chain connects TRBV5-1 to TRBJ1-5; D gene ambiguous. Germline V gene sequence: CDR1 SGHRS, CDR2 YFSETQ. The length of the CDR3 is 13 residues. V shed 0 bases and J shed 11 bases, with 12 bases lying between them. CDR3 loop: CASSLEGSQSQHF. CDR3 nucleotides: TGCGCCAGCAGCTTGGAAGGGTCGCAGTCCCAGCATTTT.

This clonotype was seen a handful of times. V gene TRBV20-1 combines with J gene TRBJ2-1, with D tentatively TRBD1 or TRBD2 (6 bases each). This CDR3 spans 16 amino acids. Trimming shortened V by 2 bases and J by 3 bases, and 17 bases separated the two germline ends. CDR1 and CDR2 from the germline V gene are DFQATT and SNEGSKA (reference sequence). CDR3 DNA: TGCAGTGCTAGACGACCCGGGGGCTCCCACTACAATGAGCAGTTCTTC. Amino acids: CSARRPGGSHYNEQFF.

The rearrangement joins TRBV6-2 or TRBV6-3 to TRBJ2-1; tentatively, D is TRBD1 (6 bases). The CDR3 is 12 amino acids. Germline CDR1 reads MNHEY; CDR2 reads SVGEGT. Trimming removed 8 bases at V and 3 bases at J, with 8 bases between. Here the CDR3 reads CASGQNYNEQFF. Here the CDR3 DNA reads TGTGCCAGCGGACAGAACTACAATGAGCAGTTCTTC.